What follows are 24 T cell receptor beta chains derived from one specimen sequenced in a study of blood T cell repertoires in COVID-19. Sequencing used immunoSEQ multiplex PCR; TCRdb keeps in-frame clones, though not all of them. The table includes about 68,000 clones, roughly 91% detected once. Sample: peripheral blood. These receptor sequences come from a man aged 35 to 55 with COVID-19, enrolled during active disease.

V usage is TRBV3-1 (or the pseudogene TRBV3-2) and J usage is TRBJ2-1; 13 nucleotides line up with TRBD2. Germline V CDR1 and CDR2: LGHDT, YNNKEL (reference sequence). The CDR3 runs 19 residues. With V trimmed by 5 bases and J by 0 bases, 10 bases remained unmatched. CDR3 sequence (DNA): TGTGCCAGCAGCTTCGGGACTAGCGGGGTCAGGAGCTCCTACAATGAGCAGTTCTTC. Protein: CASSFGTSGVRSSYNEQFF.

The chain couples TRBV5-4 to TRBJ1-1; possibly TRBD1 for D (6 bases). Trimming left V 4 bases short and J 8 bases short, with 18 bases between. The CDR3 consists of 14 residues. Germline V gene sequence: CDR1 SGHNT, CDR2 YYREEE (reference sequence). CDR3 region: CASSTKAGTTEAFF. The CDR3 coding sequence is TGTGCCAGCAGCACCAAGGCTGGGACAACCGAAGCTTTCTTT.

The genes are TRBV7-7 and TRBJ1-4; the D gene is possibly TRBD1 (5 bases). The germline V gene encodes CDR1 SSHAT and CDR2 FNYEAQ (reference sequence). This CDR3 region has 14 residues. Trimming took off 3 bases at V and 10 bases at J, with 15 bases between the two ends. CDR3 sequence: CASSLGTEGGKLFF. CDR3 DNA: TGTGCCAGCAGCTTGGGGACGGAGGGTGGAAAACTGTTTTTT.

The CDR3 nucleotides read TGTGCCAGCAGCCGCCGTCGGCTAGCGGGAAACTACGAGCAGTACTTC. Its translation is CASSRRRLAGNYEQYF. The gene calls are TRBV11-1 and TRBJ2-7; TRBD2 matches at 9 bases. This CDR3 has 16 residues. With V trimmed by 5 bases and J by 3 bases, 11 bases remained unmatched. Germline lookup yields CDR1 SGHAT and CDR2 FQDESV (reference sequence).

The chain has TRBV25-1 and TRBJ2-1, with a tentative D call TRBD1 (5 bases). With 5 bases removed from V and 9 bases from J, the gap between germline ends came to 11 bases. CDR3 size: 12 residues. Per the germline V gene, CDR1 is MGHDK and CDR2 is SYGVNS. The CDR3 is CASSLTGVEQFF. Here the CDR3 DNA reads TGTGCCAGCAGTTTAACAGGTGTTGAGCAGTTCTTC.

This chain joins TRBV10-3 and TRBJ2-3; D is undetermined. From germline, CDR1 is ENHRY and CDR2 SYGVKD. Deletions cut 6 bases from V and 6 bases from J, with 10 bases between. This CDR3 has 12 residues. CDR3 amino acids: CAIRTYADTQYF. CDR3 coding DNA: TGTGCCATCAGAACCTACGCGGATACGCAGTATTTT.

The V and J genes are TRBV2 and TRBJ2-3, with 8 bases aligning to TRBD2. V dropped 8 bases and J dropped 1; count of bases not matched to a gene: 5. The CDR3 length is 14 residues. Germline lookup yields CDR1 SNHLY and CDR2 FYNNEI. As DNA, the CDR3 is TGTGCCAGCGAGCCGGGACTAGGCACAGATACGCAGTATTTT. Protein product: CASEPGLGTDTQYF.

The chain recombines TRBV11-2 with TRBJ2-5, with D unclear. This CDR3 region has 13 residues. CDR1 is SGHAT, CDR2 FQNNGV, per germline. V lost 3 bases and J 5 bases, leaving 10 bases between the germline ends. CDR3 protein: CASSLRDTETQYF. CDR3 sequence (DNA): TGTGCCAGCAGCTTGAGAGACACGGAGACCCAGTACTTC. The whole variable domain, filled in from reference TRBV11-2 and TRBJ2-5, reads EAGVAQSPRYKIIEKRQSVAFWCNPISGHATLYWYQQILGQGPKLLIQFQNNGVVDDSQLPKDRFSAERLKGVDSTLKIQPAKLEDSAVYLCASSLRDTETQYFGPGTRLLVL.

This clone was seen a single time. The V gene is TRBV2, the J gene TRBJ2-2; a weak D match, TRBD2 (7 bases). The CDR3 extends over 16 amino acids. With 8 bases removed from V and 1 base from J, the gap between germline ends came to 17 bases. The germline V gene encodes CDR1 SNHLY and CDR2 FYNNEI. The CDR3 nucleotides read TGTGCCAGCCAGGGAGAGCGGGGACAGAACACCGGGGAGCTGTTTTTT. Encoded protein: CASQGERGQNTGELFF.

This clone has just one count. DNA for the CDR3: TGCGCCAGCAGCCAAGGGACAGGAAAGGCAACTAATGAAAAACTGTTTTTT. This sequence encodes CASSQGTGKATNEKLFF. This sequence joins TRBV4-1 and TRBJ1-4; TRBD1 matches at 7 bases. This CDR3 has 17 amino acids. Germline CDR1 MGHRA, CDR2 YSYEKL. The V gene end was trimmed by 1 base and the J gene end by 0 bases; junction bases not matched to a gene: 5.

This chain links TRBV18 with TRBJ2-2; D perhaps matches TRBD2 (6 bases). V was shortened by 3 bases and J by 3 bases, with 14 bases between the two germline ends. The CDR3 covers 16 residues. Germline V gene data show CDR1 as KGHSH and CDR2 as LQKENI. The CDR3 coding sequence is TGTGCCAGCTCACCCTTCCCTAGGAGGGACACCGGGGAGCTGTTTTTT. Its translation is CASSPFPRRDTGELFF.

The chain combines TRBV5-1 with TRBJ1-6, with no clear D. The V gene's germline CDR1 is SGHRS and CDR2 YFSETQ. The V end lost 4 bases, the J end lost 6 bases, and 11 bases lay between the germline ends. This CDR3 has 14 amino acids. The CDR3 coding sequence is TGCGCCAGCAGCCCGGGTGATCTTAATTCACCCCTCCACTTT. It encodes CASSPGDLNSPLHF.

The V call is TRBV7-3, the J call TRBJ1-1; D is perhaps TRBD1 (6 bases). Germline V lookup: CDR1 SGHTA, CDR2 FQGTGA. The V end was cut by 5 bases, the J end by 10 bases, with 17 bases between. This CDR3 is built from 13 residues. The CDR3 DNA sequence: TGTGCCAGCAGCCTTGAGTTGGGGGCGCGAGCTTTCTTT. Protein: CASSLELGARAFF.

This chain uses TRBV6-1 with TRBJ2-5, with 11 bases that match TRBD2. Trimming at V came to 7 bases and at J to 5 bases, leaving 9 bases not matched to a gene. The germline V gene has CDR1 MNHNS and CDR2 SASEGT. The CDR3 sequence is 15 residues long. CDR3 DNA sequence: TGTGCCAGCACCCCTAGCGGGGGGTCGCGCGAGACCCAGTACTTC. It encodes CASTPSGGSRETQYF.

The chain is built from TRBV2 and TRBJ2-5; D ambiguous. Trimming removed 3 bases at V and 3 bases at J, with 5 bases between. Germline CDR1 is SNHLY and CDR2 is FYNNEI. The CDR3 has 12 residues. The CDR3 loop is CASSESEETQYF. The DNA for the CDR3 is TGTGCCAGCAGTGAGTCCGAAGAGACCCAGTACTTC.

The CDR3 nucleotides read TGTGCCAGCACCGAAACTGCAGGGGCTGGAAACACCATATATTTT. Its protein is CASTETAGAGNTIYF. The J gene is TRBJ1-3, the V gene TRBV7-9, with D maybe TRBD1 (6 bases). Per germline, CDR1 SEHNR and CDR2 FQNEAQ (reference sequence). The CDR3 totals 15 residues. The germline V and J ends were trimmed by 7 bases and 2 bases, with 15 bases remaining between them. Full variable domain (missing parts from reference TRBV7-9 and TRBJ1-3): DTGVSQNPRHKITKRGQNVTFRCDPISEHNRLYWYRQTLGQGPEFLTYFQNEAQLEKSRLLSDRFSAERPKGSFSTLEIQRTEQGDSAMYLCASTETAGAGNTIYFGEGSWLTVV.

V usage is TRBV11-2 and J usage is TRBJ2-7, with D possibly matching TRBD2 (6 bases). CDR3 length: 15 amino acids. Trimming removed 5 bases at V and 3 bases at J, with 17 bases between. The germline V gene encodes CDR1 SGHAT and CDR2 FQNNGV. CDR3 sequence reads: CASSTSGGGLYEQYF. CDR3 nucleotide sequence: TGTGCCAGCAGCACATCCGGGGGAGGACTCTACGAGCAGTACTTC. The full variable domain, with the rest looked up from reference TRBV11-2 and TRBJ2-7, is EAGVAQSPRYKIIEKRQSVAFWCNPISGHATLYWYQQILGQGPKLLIQFQNNGVVDDSQLPKDRFSAERLKGVDSTLKIQPAKLEDSAVYLCASSTSGGGLYEQYFGPGTRLTVT.

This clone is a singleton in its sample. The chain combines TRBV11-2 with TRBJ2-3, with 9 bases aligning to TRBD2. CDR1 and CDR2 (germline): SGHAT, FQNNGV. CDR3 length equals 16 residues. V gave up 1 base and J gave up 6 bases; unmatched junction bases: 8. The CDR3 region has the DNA TGTGCCAGCAGCTTAGTCGGCGGGGGGGCGGGCGATACGCAGTATTTT. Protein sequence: CASSLVGGGAGDTQYF.

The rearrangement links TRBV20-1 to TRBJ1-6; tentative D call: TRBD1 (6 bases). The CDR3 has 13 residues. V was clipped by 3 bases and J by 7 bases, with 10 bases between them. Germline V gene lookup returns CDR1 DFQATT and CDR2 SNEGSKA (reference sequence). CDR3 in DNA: TGCAGTGCTAGTAGGACAGAGAATTCACCCCTCCACTTT. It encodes CSASRTENSPLHF.

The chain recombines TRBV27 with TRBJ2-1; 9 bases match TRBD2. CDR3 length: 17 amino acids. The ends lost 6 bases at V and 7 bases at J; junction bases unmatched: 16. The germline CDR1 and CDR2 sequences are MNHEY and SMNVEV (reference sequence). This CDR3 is CASSPRVPRGGLNEQFF. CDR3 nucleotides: TGTGCCAGCAGCCCTAGGGTTCCGCGGGGGGGCCTTAATGAGCAGTTCTTC.

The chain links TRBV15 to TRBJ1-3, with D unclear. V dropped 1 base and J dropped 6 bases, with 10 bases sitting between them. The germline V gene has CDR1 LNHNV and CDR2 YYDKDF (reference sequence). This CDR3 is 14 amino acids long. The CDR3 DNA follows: TGTGCCACCAGCAGAGGACGTGAGGCAAACACCATATATTTT. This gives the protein CATSRGREANTIYF.

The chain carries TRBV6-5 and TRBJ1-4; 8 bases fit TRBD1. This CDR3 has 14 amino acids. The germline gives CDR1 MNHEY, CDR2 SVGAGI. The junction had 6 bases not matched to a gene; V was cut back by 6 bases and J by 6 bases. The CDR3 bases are TGTGCCAGCAGCCCGGGACAGGATTATGAAAAACTGTTTTTT. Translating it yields CASSPGQDYEKLFF.

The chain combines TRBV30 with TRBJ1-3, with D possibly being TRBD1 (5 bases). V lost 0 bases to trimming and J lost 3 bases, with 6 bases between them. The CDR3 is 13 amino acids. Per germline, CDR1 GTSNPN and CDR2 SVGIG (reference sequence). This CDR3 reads CAWSVGGGNTIYF. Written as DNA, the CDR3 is TGTGCCTGGAGTGTCGGGGGTGGAAACACCATATATTTT.

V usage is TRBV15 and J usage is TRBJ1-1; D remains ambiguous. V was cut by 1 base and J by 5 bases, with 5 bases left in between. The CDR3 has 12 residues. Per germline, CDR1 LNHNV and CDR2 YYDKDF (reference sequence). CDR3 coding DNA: TGTGCCACCAGCAGAGGGAGAACTGAAGCTTTCTTT. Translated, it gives CATSRGRTEAFF.